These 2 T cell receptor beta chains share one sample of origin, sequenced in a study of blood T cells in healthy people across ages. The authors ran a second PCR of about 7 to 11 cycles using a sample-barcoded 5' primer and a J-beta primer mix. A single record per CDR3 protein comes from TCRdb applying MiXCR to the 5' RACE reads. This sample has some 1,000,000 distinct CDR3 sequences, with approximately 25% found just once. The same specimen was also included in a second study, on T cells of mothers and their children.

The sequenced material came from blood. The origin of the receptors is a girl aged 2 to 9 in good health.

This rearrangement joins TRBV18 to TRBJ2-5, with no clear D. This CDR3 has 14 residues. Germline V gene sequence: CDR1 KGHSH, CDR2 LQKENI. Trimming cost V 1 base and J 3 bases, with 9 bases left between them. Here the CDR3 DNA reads TGTGCCAGCTCACCACAAAGCCTCGAAGAGACCCAGTACTTC. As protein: CASSPQSLEETQYF.

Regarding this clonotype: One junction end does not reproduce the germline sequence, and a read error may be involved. CDR3 nucleotide sequence: TGTGCCAGCAGCTGGAACACTGGGGCCAGCGTCCTGACTTTC. Residues: CASSWNTGASVLTF. The chain joins TRBV5-4 to TRBJ2-6, with a weak D call TRBD1 (5 bases). Germline values: CDR1 SGHNT, CDR2 YYREEE (reference sequence). The CDR3 sequence is 14 residues long.